This T cell receptor (beta chain) emerged from a study of T cells after yellow fever vaccination. At the level of the study: In the case of low-cell-number fractions, SMART-Seq v4 Ultra Low Input was used for preparation.

Note on this clonotype: A much larger clone differs from this one at a single base, so this may be a read error.

Generation of TCR cDNA used 5'RACE template switching (which added a universal primer site and UMIs). TCRdb called the 5' RACE reads again in MiXCR, with one record for every CDR3 protein. The sample consists of under 200,000 distinct CDR3 sequences, around 7% of them appearing once. From germline, CDR1 is KGHDR and CDR2 SFDVKD. The CDR3 has 13 amino acids. Trimming took off 9 bases at V and 0 bases at J, with 9 bases between the two ends. The sequenced sample was CD4+ T cells sorted from PBMCs, obtained more than 4 days after the first yellow fever vaccination. The genes are TRBV24-1 and TRBJ2-3; D might be TRBD1 (6 bases). The clonotype originates from a man younger than 30 who received the YFV17D yellow fever vaccine. The CDR3 DNA follows: TGTGCCACCTCAGGGGTAAGCACAGATACGCAGTATTTT. It codes for CATSGVSTDTQYF.